Listed here is a single T cell receptor beta chain. Its specificity is unknown. The source of the sample is a study of CD8 T cell repertoires and HIV-1 epitope variants. Study as a whole: Each of Twenty-five Gag and Nef epitope peptides stimulated a separate culture. 1M T cells were kept uncultured as a baseline.

The germline V gene has CDR1 SEHNR and CDR2 FQNEAQ (reference sequence). The CDR3 covers 14 residues. V was trimmed by 1 base and J by 4 bases, leaving 7 bases between them. Profiling relied on immunoSEQ multiplex PCR, and the TCRdb table lists in-frame clones only, not all of them. The table lists about 4,900 clones, 67% of them singletons, with around 40% in the top ten. The chain carries TRBV7-9 and TRBJ1-4; D unclear. Sequencing input: cultured CD8+ T cells derived from PBMCs. This clonotype was obtained from a male donor with HIV. DNA for the CDR3: TGTGCCAGCAGCTTAGGAGGAATTAATGAAAAACTGTTTTTT. Translation: CASSLGGINEKLFF.